These 24 T cell receptor beta chains share one sample of origin, sequenced in a study of shared clonotypes between healthy human individuals. This table comes from immunoSEQ multiplex PCR, and its TCRdb copy is limited to in-frame clones, with some not included. The repertoire holds over 750,000 clones, with around 96% as singletons. The naive CD8 population came from CD45RO-negative cells selected for CCR7, without terminally differentiated effector memory CD45RA+ cells. Sequenced material: naive CD8+ T cells sorted from blood. The receptors come from a man aged 30-40 years in good health.

As to this clone: Other DNA sequences in the same sample also yield this CDR3. The chain carries TRBV5-1 and TRBJ1-1, with 11 nucleotides matching TRBD1. After removal of 2 bases from V and 5 bases from J, the junction contained 2 bases not matched to a gene. The CDR3 runs to 14 residues. Germline V gene lookup returns CDR1 SGHRS and CDR2 YFSETQ. The CDR3 protein is CASSFGTGGTEAFF. Here the CDR3 DNA reads TGCGCCAGCAGCTTCGGGACAGGGGGAACTGAAGCTTTCTTT.

The chain recombines TRBV7-9 with TRBJ2-7; D is possibly TRBD1 (5 bases). Between the trimmed V and J ends, which lost 4 bases and 1 base, there was a span of 17 bases. This CDR3 region has 16 residues. Germline-derived CDR1 and CDR2 are SEHNR and FQNEAQ (reference sequence). CDR3 residues: CASSSLPSTASYEQYF. CDR3 sequence (DNA): TGTGCCAGCAGCTCCCTACCCTCGACAGCTTCCTACGAGCAGTACTTC.

This sequence joins TRBV11-3 and TRBJ2-1, with D perhaps being TRBD1 or TRBD2 (5 bases each). The CDR3 is made up of 15 amino acids. CDR1 and CDR2 (germline): SGHNT, YENEEA. V was cut by 3 bases and J by 8 bases, with 17 bases left in between. This CDR3 reads CASSFQASGTDEQFF. CDR3 DNA sequence: TGTGCCAGCAGCTTTCAAGCCTCGGGGACCGATGAGCAGTTCTTC.

The rearrangement links TRBV30 to TRBJ1-2; 7 nucleotides align to TRBD1. Trimming at V came to 3 bases and at J to 2 bases, leaving 12 bases not matched to a gene. This CDR3 has 16 residues. From germline, CDR1 is GTSNPN and CDR2 SVGIG (reference sequence). The CDR3 reads CAWSDVGGPSNYGYTF. DNA of the CDR3: TGTGCCTGGAGCGACGTAGGGGGCCCTTCGAACTATGGCTACACCTTC.

The chain carries TRBV27 and TRBJ2-1; 12 bases line up with TRBD2. The CDR3 runs to 15 residues. Trimming removed 5 bases from V and 7 bases from J; junction bases left unmatched: 6. Germline V CDR1 and CDR2: MNHEY, SMNVEV (reference sequence). CDR3 DNA: TGTGCCAGCAGTGAACTAGCGGGAGGTACTAATGAGCAGTTCTTC. Translated: CASSELAGGTNEQFF.

The chain is built from TRBV9 and TRBJ2-7; D unclear. Germline-derived CDR1 and CDR2 are SGDLS and YYNGEE. V was pared by 5 bases and J by 4 bases, with 10 bases between. This CDR3 comprises 12 residues. The CDR3 coding sequence is TGTGCCAGCAGAGGGCCGCAGTACGAGCAGTACTTC. Amino acid sequence: CASRGPQYEQYF. The complete variable domain, with remaining parts taken from reference TRBV9 and TRBJ2-7, reads DSGVTQTPKHLITATGQRVTLRCSPRSGDLSVYWYQQSLDQGLQFLIQYYNGEERAKGNILERFSAQQFPDLHSELNLSSLELGDSALYFCASRGPQYEQYFGPGTRLTVT.

Note on this clone: The sample has other DNA sequences that encode this CDR3 too. The rearrangement joins TRBV10-1 to TRBJ2-7, with 7 positions matching TRBD2. Looked up from germline, CDR1 is WNHNN and CDR2 is SYGVQD (reference sequence). The ends lost 3 bases at V and 2 bases at J; junction bases unmatched: 1. The CDR3 covers 13 residues. The CDR3: CASSEGTTYEQYF. The DNA of the CDR3 is TGCGCCAGCAGTGAAGGGACTACCTACGAGCAGTACTTC.

The chain uses TRBV27 and TRBJ1-1; D uncertain. V was pared by 2 bases and J by 0 bases, with 7 bases between. Germline lookup yields CDR1 MNHEY and CDR2 SMNVEV (reference sequence). The CDR3 contains 14 residues. CDR3 sequence: CASSLMQVNTEAFF. The CDR3 region has the DNA TGTGCCAGCAGTTTAATGCAGGTGAACACTGAAGCTTTCTTT.

The chain couples TRBV5-1 to TRBJ2-7; D not resolved. This CDR3 has 15 amino acids. The V gene lost 4 bases and the J gene lost 3 bases, with 17 bases spanning the gap. Looked up from germline, CDR1 is SGHRS and CDR2 is YFSETQ. The CDR3 DNA reads as TGCGCCAGCAGCCCCGCCGTGAGTGGGGTCTACGAGCAGTACTTC. Encoded protein: CASSPAVSGVYEQYF.

The chain uses TRBV27 and TRBJ2-1; 13 positions match TRBD2. In germline, CDR1 is MNHEY, CDR2 SMNVEV (reference sequence). The CDR3 spans 19 residues. The junction had 14 bases not matched to a gene; V was cut back by 5 bases and J by 4 bases. The CDR3 DNA reads as TGTGCCAGCAGTCGGACTAGCGGGAGTCCCCGGCCGTTTTACAATGAGCAGTTCTTC. As protein: CASSRTSGSPRPFYNEQFF.

A remark on this clone: Other nucleotide sequences in the sample specify the same CDR3. V is TRBV29-1 and J is TRBJ2-7; perhaps TRBD2 as D (5 bases). The CDR3 contains 13 residues. V was trimmed by 0 bases and J by 0 bases, leaving 6 bases between them. Looked up from germline, CDR1 is SQVTM and CDR2 is ANQGSEA. CDR3 coding DNA: TGCAGCGTTGAAGATCGGGACTCCTACGAGCAGTACTTC. It codes for CSVEDRDSYEQYF.

The chain joins TRBV9 to TRBJ2-7; no clear D gene. Looked up from germline, CDR1 is SGDLS and CDR2 is YYNGEE. V was pared by 1 base and J by 2 bases, with 10 bases between. The CDR3 totals 14 residues. The CDR3 sequence is CASSVSGQTYEQYF. For the CDR3, the DNA is TGTGCCAGCAGCGTATCTGGTCAAACCTACGAGCAGTACTTC.

J is TRBJ1-5 and V is TRBV28, with 8 bases fitting TRBD1. The germline gives CDR1 MDHEN, CDR2 SYDVKM. The CDR3 consists of 15 residues. Germline trimming cut 2 bases from V and 5 bases from J; bases unmatched to any gene: 5. DNA for the CDR3: TGTGCCAGCAGTTTAGGGCACAGGGGGGATCAGCCCCAGCATTTT. Translated, it gives CASSLGHRGDQPQHF.

This chain links TRBV11-2 with TRBJ2-4; 9 nucleotides line up with TRBD1. After removal of 4 bases from V and 9 bases from J, the junction contained 10 bases not matched to a gene. Germline CDR1 SGHAT, CDR2 FQNNGV. The CDR3 has 15 amino acids. This CDR3 is CASSSHRGRQSIQYF. CDR3 bases: TGTGCCAGCAGCTCCCACAGGGGGCGGCAGTCCATTCAGTACTTC.

This clone was detected once. This chain connects TRBV2 to TRBJ2-3; 7 bases fit TRBD2. The CDR3 sequence is 15 residues long. V was clipped by 5 bases and J by 5 bases; unmatched bases: 10. Per the germline V gene, CDR1 is SNHLY and CDR2 is FYNNEI. CDR3 sequence: CASSPTGTNGDTQYF. The CDR3 DNA reads as TGTGCCAGCAGTCCAACCGGGACTAACGGAGATACGCAGTATTTT.

The gene calls are TRBV7-2 and TRBJ2-7, with a weak D call TRBD2 (6 bases). The CDR3 runs to 15 residues. V dropped 5 bases and J dropped 4 bases, with 18 bases sitting between them. Germline values: CDR1 SGHTA, CDR2 FQGNSA. Written as DNA, the CDR3 is TGTGCCAGCAGCACGCGGGACGTATTCTCGTACGAGCAGTACTTC. Residues: CASSTRDVFSYEQYF.

This chain uses TRBV5-5 with TRBJ2-7; 9 positions match TRBD1. The CDR3 is 15 residues long. Germline V lookup: CDR1 SGHKS, CDR2 YYEKEE (reference sequence). Trimming removed 0 bases from V and 0 bases from J; junction bases left unmatched: 1. DNA for the CDR3: TGTGCCAGCAGCTTGGGACAGGGGGACTCCTACGAGCAGTACTTC. It is translated as CASSLGQGDSYEQYF. The full variable domain, with the rest looked up from reference TRBV5-5 and TRBJ2-7, is DAGVTQSPTHLIKTRGQQVTLRCSPISGHKSVSWYQQVLGQGPQFIFQYYEKEERGRGNFPDRFSARQFPNYSSELNVNALLLGDSALYLCASSLGQGDSYEQYFGPGTRLTVT.

This rearrangement joins TRBV2 to TRBJ2-5, with D unresolved. Germline-derived CDR1 and CDR2 are SNHLY and FYNNEI. The CDR3 loop spans 18 amino acids. V dropped 4 bases and J dropped 2 bases, with 23 bases sitting between them. The CDR3 region has the DNA TGTGCCAGCAGTGCCACTCCGGGCAGTACTTCTCGTCAAGAGACCCAGTACTTC. Translating gives CASSATPGSTSRQETQYF.

The chain links TRBV4-3 to TRBJ2-7; D unresolved. There are 13 residues in the CDR3. V lost 1 base to trimming and J lost 2 bases, with 6 bases between them. Germline V CDR1 and CDR2: LGHNA, YSLEER. As DNA, the CDR3 is TGCGCCAGCAGCCAAGCCACGACCTACGAGCAGTACTTC. Translating it yields CASSQATTYEQYF.

Remarks on this clone: The identical CDR3 is also encoded by other nucleotide sequences in the sample. The CDR3 DNA is TGCGCCAGCAGCCAACAGGGAGCATCCTACGAGCAGTACTTC. Amino acids: CASSQQGASYEQYF. The chain links TRBV4-1 to TRBJ2-7; D might be TRBD1 or TRBD2, each matching 5 bases. Germline V gene lookup returns CDR1 MGHRA and CDR2 YSYEKL. V gave up 2 bases and J gave up 1 base, with 9 bases separating them. This CDR3 region has 14 residues.

This clone was recorded once. V usage is TRBV5-6 and J usage is TRBJ2-5, with 11 nucleotides matching TRBD1. In germline, CDR1 is SGHDT, CDR2 YYEEEE. J lost 3 bases, V lost 4 bases, and 5 bases had no gene match. This CDR3 contains 15 residues. CDR3 bases: TGTGCCAGCAGCCCTGGACAGGGGGCTAAAGAGACCCAGTACTTC. Amino acids: CASSPGQGAKETQYF.

The V call is TRBV27, the J call TRBJ2-1; 9 bases align to TRBD2. The V segment lost 6 bases and the J segment 4 bases; nucleotides outside the gene matches: 4. The CDR3 runs 14 residues. Germline CDR1 is MNHEY and CDR2 is SMNVEV (reference sequence). CDR3 DNA: TGTGCCAGCAGCGGACTAGCGAGATACAATGAGCAGTTCTTC. Protein: CASSGLARYNEQFF.

The chain links TRBV5-1 to TRBJ2-3, with a weak D call TRBD1 (5 bases). The CDR3 is 15 amino acids. The V end lost 0 bases, the J end lost 2 bases, and 10 bases lay between the germline ends. Germline V gives CDR1 SGHRS, CDR2 YFSETQ. CDR3 sequence (DNA): TGCGCCAGCAGCTTGGACGACAGTGTCACAGATACGCAGTATTTT. It codes for CASSLDDSVTDTQYF.

The CDR3 sequence is CSVEGEFDNEQFF. Written as DNA, the CDR3 is TGCAGCGTTGAGGGGGAGTTTGACAATGAGCAGTTCTTC. J is TRBJ2-1 and V is TRBV29-1, with D perhaps assigned TRBD1 or TRBD2 (5 bases each). V was trimmed by 3 bases and J by 5 bases, leaving 11 bases between them. The germline CDR1 and CDR2 sequences are SQVTM and ANQGSEA. The CDR3 totals 13 residues.